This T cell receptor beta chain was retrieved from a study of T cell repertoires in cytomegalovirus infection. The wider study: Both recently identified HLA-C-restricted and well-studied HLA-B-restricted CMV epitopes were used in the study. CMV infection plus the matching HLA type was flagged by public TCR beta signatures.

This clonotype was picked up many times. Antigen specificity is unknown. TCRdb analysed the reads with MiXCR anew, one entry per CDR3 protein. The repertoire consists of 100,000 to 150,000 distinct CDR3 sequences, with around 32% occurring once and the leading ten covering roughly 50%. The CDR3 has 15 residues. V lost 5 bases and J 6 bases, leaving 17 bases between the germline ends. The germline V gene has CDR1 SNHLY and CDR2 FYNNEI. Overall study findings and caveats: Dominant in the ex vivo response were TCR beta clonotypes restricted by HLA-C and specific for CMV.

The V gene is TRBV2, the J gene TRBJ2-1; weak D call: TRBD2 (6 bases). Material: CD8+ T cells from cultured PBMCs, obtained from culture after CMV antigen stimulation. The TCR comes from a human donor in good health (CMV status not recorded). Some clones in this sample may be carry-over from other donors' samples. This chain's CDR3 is CASSRDFVGSNEQFF. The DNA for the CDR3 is TGTGCCAGCAGTAGGGACTTCGTGGGTTCCAATGAGCAGTTCTTC.